This T cell receptor (beta chain) was sequenced during a study of T cell responses to AZD1222 COVID-19 vaccine (dated by TCRdb to the early 2020s). Describing the broader study: AZD1222 recipients whose second dose came at about 4 weeks and those whose second dose came at about 12 weeks were combined into one group, since spike-specific TCR depth and breadth did not differ between the two schedules. TCR sequencing covered fewer than 250 trial participants: around 210 given two doses of AZD1222 and 26 given two doses of MenACWY control vaccine. Trial participants were enrolled into age subgroups of 18-55, 56-69 and 70-plus years, which contained around 140, 26 and 57 TCR-sequenced participants, respectively. Here is what the overall study found, with its caveats: Participants were mostly white British and included more females than males, and it was suggested by the authors that clonal diversity may have been underestimated. In the small 56-69-year group, the increase in depth fell short of significance, most likely because of low power. The vaccine-associated CD4 TCRs covered the entire spike protein, and the dominant responses fell in regions 160-218 and 743-854. Reportedly, almost half of the unique spike-specific TCRs recognized epitopes lying outside the regions that are mutated in the B.1.351 and B.1.1.7 variants. Because no samples from the day 14 peak response were available, repertoires could be characterized only after the peak T cell response. Conclusions about previously exposed vaccinees were limited because only a handful of AZD1222 recipients were SARS-CoV-2 seropositive at baseline. After two AZD1222 doses, spike-specific TCR breadth and depth were significantly higher than at day 0 and than in MenACWY recipients.

Concerning this clone itself: Its antigen is currently not known. Base qualities are missing; no much larger clone stands one base away.

As encoded in the germline V gene, CDR1 is SGHNT while CDR2 is YENEEA. Including cysteine and phenylalanine, the CDR3 has 15 amino acids. This entry keeps only the CDR3 DNA: 45 bases, framed from base 1. The germline V and J ends show losses of 1 base and 2 bases respectively, and no gene match explains 1 base of the junction. This specimen's time point label, per the study, means: baseline before first vaccination. The vaccinee samples were drawn from two UK trials, COV001 and COV002, one of which was a single-blind randomized controlled phase 2/3 trial testing AZD1222 (ChAdOx1 nCoV-19) in healthy adults. For TCRbeta chain sequencing, PBMC samples from trial participants were taken at day 0 and at day 28 after the second dose. The CDR3 regions of human TCRbeta chains were subjected to immunosequencing. The authors' pipeline ran thus. TCRs in the repertoires were compared against a reference library of SARS-CoV-2-specific TCRs that had been generated with the MIRA antigen-specificity platform. Breadth was defined as the fraction of unique TCRs that were SARS-CoV-2-associated, and depth was defined as the fraction of total T cells that were SARS-CoV-2-associated. Each spike-specific TCR was assigned to its reactive spike region and to a CD4 or CD8 class using the MIRA data. Log10-transformed breadth and depth values were compared by one-way ANOVA with Sidak's multiple comparisons tests. TCRdb re-hosts the immuneACCESS table, in-frame sequences only. Its copies lack some clones; in the studies checked, an unresolved V gene accounts for under half of them, and the cause for the rest is not known. That table is the source of V, J and clone size, and D and trimming were worked out from the DNA. The sample table holds some 150,000 clones, of which roughly 94% were seen once. 0.95% to 1.5% of the sample is taken by the ten largest.

The sequence derives from an adult in good health. The source was peripheral blood, collected on day 0 of AZD1222 vaccination. The rearrangement combines TRBV11-3 with TRBJ2-2, with 7 bases aligning to TRBD1. The bases are TGTGCCAGCAGCTTAGGACAGGGAAACACCGGGGAGCTGTTTTTT. It codes for CASSLGQGNTGELFF.